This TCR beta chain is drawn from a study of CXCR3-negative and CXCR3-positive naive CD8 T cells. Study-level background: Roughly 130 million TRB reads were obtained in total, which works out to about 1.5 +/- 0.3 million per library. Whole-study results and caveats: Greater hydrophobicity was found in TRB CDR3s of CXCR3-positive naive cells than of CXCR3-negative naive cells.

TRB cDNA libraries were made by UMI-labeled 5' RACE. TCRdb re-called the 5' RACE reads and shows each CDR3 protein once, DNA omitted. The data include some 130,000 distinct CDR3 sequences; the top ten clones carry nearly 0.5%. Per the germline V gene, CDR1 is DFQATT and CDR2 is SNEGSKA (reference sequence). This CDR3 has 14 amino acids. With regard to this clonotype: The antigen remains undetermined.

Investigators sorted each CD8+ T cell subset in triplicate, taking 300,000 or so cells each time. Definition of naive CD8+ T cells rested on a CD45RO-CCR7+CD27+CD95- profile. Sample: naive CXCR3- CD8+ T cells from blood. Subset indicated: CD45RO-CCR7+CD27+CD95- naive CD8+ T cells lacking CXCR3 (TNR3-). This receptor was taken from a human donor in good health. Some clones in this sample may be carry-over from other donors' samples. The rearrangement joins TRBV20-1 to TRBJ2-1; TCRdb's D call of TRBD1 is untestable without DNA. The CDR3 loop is CSAQSTGRGNEQFF.